A selection of T cell receptor beta chains follows, all from one sample in a study of T-cell memory formation after mild COVID-19. TCRdb re-called the 5' RACE reads with MiXCR, one entry per CDR3 protein. The table shows about 290,000 distinct CDR3 sequences, with approximately 16% occurring only once. Sequencing was performed on PBMCs or a T cell subset sorted from them (not recorded which). These receptors came from a man younger than 30 who had mild COVID-19 (a few samples of this study predate the infection). Cell type and time point are not known. The CDR3 runs from the conserved cysteine through the conserved F or W. Clone size is given for some rows only: seen once, a few or many times, or a class if the clone is expanded.

J	V	size	CDR3
TRBJ2-7	TRBV5-1	few	CASSKRTGDSYEQYF
TRBJ1-1	TRBV7-2	NA	CASSFQGRTEAFF
TRBJ1-1	TRBV29-1	NA	CSVAPTGQNTEAFF
TRBJ2-5	TRBV7-2	few	CASSRRLRQETQYF
TRBJ2-4	TRBV6-2/TRBV6-3	NA	CARPGGTLNIQYF
TRBJ2-7	TRBV19	few	CASSVGQSRLYEQYF
TRBJ1-1	TRBV28	NA	CASHRDRKMSVKSTEAFF
TRBJ2-1	TRBV4-3	NA	CASSQDSSSNEQFF
TRBJ1-4	TRBV20-1	NA	CSAKGTGAEKLFF
TRBJ1-6	TRBV20-1	few	CSASKGFNSPLHF
TRBJ2-1	TRBV12-3/TRBV12-4	many	CASSLGTSGYNEQFF
TRBJ1-1	TRBV7-9	few	CASVDRAMNTEAFF
TRBJ2-7	TRBV5-1	NA	CASSLVPGAYEQYF
TRBJ1-1	TRBV5-1	NA	CASSLRQGAATEAFF
TRBJ2-3	TRBV2	NA	CASSGTGSHDGYTDTQYF
TRBJ2-7	TRBV6-5	many	CASSIDRGDEQYF
TRBJ2-5	TRBV5-1	NA	CASSAKGGPETQYF
TRBJ1-1	TRBV7-9	NA	CASRSGTGGADTEAFF
TRBJ1-4	TRBV2	few	CASSQQGTTNEKLFF
TRBJ1-2	TRBV20-1	NA	CSARATGYYGYTF
TRBJ2-3	TRBV24-1	NA	CATSDRTGGAPDTQYF
TRBJ1-1	TRBV6-1	NA	CASSAKGRGFF
TRBJ1-2	TRBV27	NA	CASSPLGTGRRDDYGYTF
TRBJ2-2	TRBV4-1	NA	CASSQGRGELFF
TRBJ1-2	TRBV5-6	NA	CASSLGAKMKLGYTF
TRBJ2-5	TRBV6-6	few	CASSYSGGGPETQYF
TRBJ2-1	TRBV6-2/TRBV6-3	NA	CASSYWVGSSYNEQFF
TRBJ2-1	TRBV20-1	medium-sized	CSARGLAGGEQFF
TRBJ2-1	TRBV11-2	few	CASSPRRGIRYEQFF
TRBJ1-1	TRBV20-1	few	CSARRQDTEAFF
TRBJ2-7	TRBV12-3/TRBV12-4	few	CASSWDGIEQYF
TRBJ1-5	TRBV6-5	NA	CASSYSFGSSNQPQHF
TRBJ1-1	TRBV6-5	few	CASNRGGEAFF
TRBJ2-2	TRBV6-5	few	CASSGQGYTGELFF
TRBJ2-3	TRBV5-6	NA	CASSLRGGHSDTQYF
TRBJ2-1	TRBV14	few	CASSQGRDWQFF
TRBJ1-1	TRBV6-2/TRBV6-3	NA	CASSYFGNTEAFF
TRBJ2-7	TRBV7-8	NA	CASSTRTAPYEQYF
TRBJ2-1	TRBV11-2	few	CASSLERSYNEQFF
TRBJ1-1	TRBV6-5	NA	CASSGVENTEAFF
TRBJ2-3	TRBV29-1	few	CSVSGAEMGGDTQYF
TRBJ1-1	TRBV29-1	NA	CSVQDFMNTEAFF
TRBJ2-5	TRBV2	NA	CASRDISGDETQYF
TRBJ1-2	TRBV10-3	NA	CAISRDRENGYTF
TRBJ1-2	TRBV6-2/TRBV6-3	NA	CASSYGGRVEGYTF
TRBJ2-3	TRBV15	NA	CATSRGGNGGLTDTQYF
TRBJ2-7	TRBV18	NA	CASSQRDRVDEQYF
TRBJ1-2	TRBV6-6	NA	CASSARLGRTNYGYTF
TRBJ2-5	TRBV7-9	NA	CASSFLVGMGQETQYF
TRBJ1-1	TRBV25-1	few	CASSEFRDRGLGEAFF
TRBJ2-1	TRBV20-1	few	CSARASGQSNNEQFF
TRBJ1-1	TRBV6-5	few	CASSPGGAEAFF
TRBJ2-7	TRBV3-1	NA	CASSQRGTYEQYF
TRBJ1-2	TRBV7-2	NA	CASSRWTGGYGYTF
TRBJ2-3	TRBV7-2	many	CASSSTGNTQYF
TRBJ2-3	TRBV6-2/TRBV6-3	NA	CASSYGTSGSTDTQYF
TRBJ2-2	TRBV9	NA	CASTPAGGPAGELFF
TRBJ2-2	TRBV30	many	CAWSVVSTGELFF